This T cell receptor beta chain derives from a study of blood T cell repertoires in COVID-19. On the study more broadly: Material from acute and convalescent COVID-19 was sourced from the United States, Italy and Spain. T cells, B-cell-depleted T cells, or PBMCs provided the cDNA or gDNA that served as material.

The CDR3 loop spans 14 amino acids. Germline lookup yields CDR1 LNHDA and CDR2 SQIVND (reference sequence). V was pared by 5 bases and J by 2 bases, with 12 bases between. Under the authors' procedure: Counts of nucleated cells, estimated from reference gene primer amplification, were obtained. The repertoire was sequenced with immunoSEQ multiplex PCR; TCRdb's copy has only in-frame clones and lacks some. The V and J calls and clone size are taken from that table; D and trimming were inferred from the DNA. Of 27,000 or so clones listed, around 83% are singletons. The receptor comes from a man aged 70-80 years with active COVID-19. Sequences were obtained from peripheral blood. This chain connects TRBV19 to TRBJ1-1, with D perhaps matching TRBD1 (5 bases). The CDR3 DNA sequence: TGTGCCAGTAGTCCCATCGACAGAAACACTGAAGCTTTCTTT. It translates to CASSPIDRNTEAFF.